This T cell receptor (beta chain) originates from a study of T cell repertoires in cytomegalovirus infection. For the study at large: Recently identified HLA-C-restricted and well-studied HLA-B-restricted CMV epitopes were used. Evidence of both CMV infection and a matching HLA type came from public TCR beta signatures. Regarding the study as a whole: Of the TCR beta families, the public ones yielded a cumulative frequency that identified carriers of CMV plus the relevant HLA. Clonotypes of TCR beta that were HLA-C-restricted and CMV-specific dominated the ex vivo response.

CDR3 length: 17 amino acids. Per the germline V gene, CDR1 is ENHRY and CDR2 is SYGVKD. Deletions cut 3 bases from V and 0 bases from J, with 17 bases between. TCRdb itself ran the reads through MiXCR, one entry per CDR3 protein. The sample contains about 57,000 distinct CDR3 sequences, just over 20% of which appear only once. Comments on this clonotype: Its antigen remains unknown.

This chain connects TRBV10-3 to TRBJ1-1; perhaps TRBD1 as D (5 bases). The TCR sequence derives from a human donor in good health (CMV status not recorded). Some clones in this sample may be carry-over from other donors' samples. Source: CD8+ T cells from cultured PBMCs, taken from culture after CMV antigen stimulation. The CDR3 region has the DNA TGTGCCATCAGTGACTCCACAACGGGACTCTTGAACACTGAAGCTTTCTTT. Translated, it gives CAISDSTTGLLNTEAFF.